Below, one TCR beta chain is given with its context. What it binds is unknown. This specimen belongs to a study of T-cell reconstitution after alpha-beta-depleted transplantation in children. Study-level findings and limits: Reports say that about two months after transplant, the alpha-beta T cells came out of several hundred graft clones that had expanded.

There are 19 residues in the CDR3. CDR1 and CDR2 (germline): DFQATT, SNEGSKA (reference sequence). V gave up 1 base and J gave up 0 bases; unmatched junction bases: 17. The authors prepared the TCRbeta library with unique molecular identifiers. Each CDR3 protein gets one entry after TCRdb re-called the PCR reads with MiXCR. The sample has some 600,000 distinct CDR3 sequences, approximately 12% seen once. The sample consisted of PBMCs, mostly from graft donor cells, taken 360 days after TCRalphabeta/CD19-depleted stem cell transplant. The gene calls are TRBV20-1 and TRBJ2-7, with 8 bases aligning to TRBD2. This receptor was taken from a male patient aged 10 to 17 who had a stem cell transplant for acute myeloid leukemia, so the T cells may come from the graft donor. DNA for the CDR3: TGCAGTGCTAGAGGAGGGGAGGTCCTAGCGGGTATTCACTCCTACGAGCAGTACTTC. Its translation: CSARGGEVLAGIHSYEQYF.